This note documents a single T cell receptor (beta chain) sequence. The protocol was immunoSEQ multiplex PCR, while the TCRdb copy is restricted to in-frame clones and leaves out a portion. The sample has some 50,000 clones, roughly 84% seen once. Time point here: peripheral blood 6 weeks after treatment start. The J segment lost 5 bases and the V segment lost 4 bases, leaving 3 bases of the junction unmatched. The CDR3 sequence is 14 residues long. The germline CDR1 and CDR2 sequences are SGHVS and FNYEAQ. This sample is part of a study of PD-L1 blockade in urothelial cancer. This clonotype was sampled from a man in his fifties with urothelial cancer. The sample was PBMCs, taken around atezolizumab (anti-PD-L1) treatment. The rearrangement joins TRBV7-6 to TRBJ2-3; TRBD2 matches at 10 bases. The CDR3 reads CASSSSGRVDTQYF. CDR3 DNA: TGTGCCAGCAGCTCTAGCGGGAGAGTAGATACGCAGTATTTT.